This T cell receptor (beta chain) was profiled in a study of T cells in Graves' hyperthyroidism and ophthalmopathy. Regarding the study as a whole: Ophthalmopathy was distinguished from stable hyperthyroidism by 13 V-J signatures. Before onset, by a median of about six months, the model predicted ophthalmopathy. Blood also held most thyroid clonotypes expanded beyond 0.001.

Template material for amplifying TCR beta CDR3 regions consisted of RNA transcripts. The TCR CDR3 first-round RT-PCR relied on the HTBI primer set. Each CDR3 protein gets one entry after TCRdb re-called the multiplex PCR reads with MiXCR. The sample carries about 600,000 distinct CDR3 sequences, more than 15% recorded once. A remark on this clonotype: Its specificity is unknown.

The ends lost 4 bases at V and 2 bases at J; junction bases unmatched: 3. The CDR3 length is 15 residues. CDR1 and CDR2 from the germline V gene are MNHEY and SMNVEV (reference sequence). V and J are TRBV27 and TRBJ2-1, with TRBD1 matching over 9 bases. The source material was blood. The receptor comes from a woman in her 40s with Graves' ophthalmopathy. The DNA for the CDR3 is TGTGCCAGCAGTTCGGACAGGGGCGCCTACAATGAGCAGTTCTTC. Its protein product is CASSSDRGAYNEQFF.